This T cell receptor beta chain was captured by sequencing in a study of cytomegalovirus exposure and HLA in healthy donors. Notes on the study in general: The authors judged a highly shared variant cluster likely a sequencing artifact. Most of the CMV-associated TCR beta chains (in a later analysis) appeared to be HLA-restricted. An Asian-associated ancestry cluster reportedly showed fewer N-insertions than the roughly 700-donor mean in a later analysis. A classifier reportedly called cytomegalovirus status with high sensitivity and specificity.

Comment on this clone: The antigen is not known.

Both 60 Vbeta primers and 13 Jbeta primers went into the PCR. TCRdb's copy holds only in-frame clones and misses some; the assay was immunoSEQ multiplex PCR. The table has some 120,000 clones, 73% seen once; the top ten hold more than 2%. This clonotype was sampled from a woman aged 40 to 50 in good health and CMV-seropositive. What was sequenced was PBMCs.

The DNA of the CDR3 is TGCAGCGGATTGACAGGGTGGAACTATGGCTACACCTTC. This translates into CSGLTGWNYGYTF. V gene TRBV29-1 combines with J gene TRBJ1-2, with 7 nucleotides matching TRBD1. V gave up 7 bases and J gave up 2 bases; unmatched junction bases: 7. From germline, CDR1 is SQVTM and CDR2 ANQGSEA. The length of the CDR3 is 13 residues.